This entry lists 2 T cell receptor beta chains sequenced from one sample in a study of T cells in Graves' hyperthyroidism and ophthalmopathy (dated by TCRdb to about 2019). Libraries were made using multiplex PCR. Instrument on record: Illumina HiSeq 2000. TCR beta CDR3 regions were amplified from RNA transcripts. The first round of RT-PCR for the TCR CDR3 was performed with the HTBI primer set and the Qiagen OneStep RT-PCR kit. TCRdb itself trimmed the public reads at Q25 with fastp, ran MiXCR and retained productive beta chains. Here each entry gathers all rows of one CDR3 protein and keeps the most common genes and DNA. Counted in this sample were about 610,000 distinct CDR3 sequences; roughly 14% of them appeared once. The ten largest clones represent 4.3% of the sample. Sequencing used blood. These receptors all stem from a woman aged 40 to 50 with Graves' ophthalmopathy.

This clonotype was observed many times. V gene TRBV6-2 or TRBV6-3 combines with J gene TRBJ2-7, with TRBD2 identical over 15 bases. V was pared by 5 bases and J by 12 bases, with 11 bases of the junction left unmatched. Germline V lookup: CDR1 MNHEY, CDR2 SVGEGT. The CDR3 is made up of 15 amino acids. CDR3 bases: TGTGCCAGCAGTACCCGGACTAGCGGGAGGGCCTCTGCGTACTTC. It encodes CASSTRTSGRASAYF.

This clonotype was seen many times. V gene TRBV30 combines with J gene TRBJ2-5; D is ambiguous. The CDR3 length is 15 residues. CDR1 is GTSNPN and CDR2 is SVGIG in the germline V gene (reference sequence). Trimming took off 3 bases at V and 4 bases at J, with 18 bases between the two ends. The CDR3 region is CAWRPLKWQRETQYF. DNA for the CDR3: TGTGCCTGGAGGCCACTGAAGTGGCAGCGAGAGACCCAGTACTTC.